The clone carrying this TCR beta chain was seen a few times. Constant-region reverse primers amplified full-length variable regions, followed by semi-nested Nested Universal Primer A PCR. TCRdb recomputed calls from the 5' RACE reads with MiXCR, one row per CDR3 protein. The sample has tens of thousands of distinct CDR3 sequences; approximately 20% are singletons. CDR1 and CDR2 (germline): SGHKS, YYEKEE (reference sequence). The CDR3 is 16 amino acids. V trimming: 4 bases; J trimming: 5 bases; junction bases outside the gene matches: 8. This TCR was recovered from a female donor with breast cancer. Sequencing was carried out using naive CD4+ T cells sorted from a lymph node. Subset specified: naive CD4+ T cells, CD4+CD45RA+CD25-. The chain is built from TRBV5-5 and TRBJ1-5, with 11 bases identical to TRBD1. Here the CDR3 DNA reads TGTGCCAGCAGCCCGTGGACAGGGGGCGAGGATCAGCCCCAGCATTTT. It yields the protein CASSPWTGGEDQPQHF. Using reference TRBV5-5 and TRBJ1-5 for the parts outside the CDR3, the full variable domain is DAGVTQSPTHLIKTRGQQVTLRCSPISGHKSVSWYQQVLGQGPQFIFQYYEKEERGRGNFPDRFSARQFPNYSSELNVNALLLGDSALYLCASSPWTGGEDQPQHFGDGTRLSIL.